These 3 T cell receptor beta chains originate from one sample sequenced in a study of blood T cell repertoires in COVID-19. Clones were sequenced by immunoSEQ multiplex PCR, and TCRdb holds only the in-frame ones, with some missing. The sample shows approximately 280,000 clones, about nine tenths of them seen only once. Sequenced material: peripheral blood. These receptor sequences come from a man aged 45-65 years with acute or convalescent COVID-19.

The CDR3 region has the DNA TGTGCCAGCAGTGCGACTACTGAGCAGTACTTC. Translated, it gives CASSATTEQYF. The chain joins TRBV12-3 or TRBV12-4 to TRBJ2-7, with a tentative D call TRBD2 (5 bases). With 5 bases removed from V and 7 bases from J, the gap between germline ends came to 9 bases. The CDR3 consists of 11 residues.

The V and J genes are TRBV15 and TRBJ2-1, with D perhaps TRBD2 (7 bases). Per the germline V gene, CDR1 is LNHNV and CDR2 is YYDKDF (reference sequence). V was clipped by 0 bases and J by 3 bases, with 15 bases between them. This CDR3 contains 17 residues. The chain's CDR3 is CATSRERMRGHYNEQFF. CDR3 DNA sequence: TGTGCCACCAGCAGAGAGAGGATGCGGGGGCACTACAATGAGCAGTTCTTC.

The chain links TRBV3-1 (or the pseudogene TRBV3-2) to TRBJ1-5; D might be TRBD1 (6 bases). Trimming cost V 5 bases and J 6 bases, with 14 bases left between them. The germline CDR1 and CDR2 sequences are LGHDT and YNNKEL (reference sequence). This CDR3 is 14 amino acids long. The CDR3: CASSRGRGGQPQHF. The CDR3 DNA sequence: TGTGCCAGCAGCAGGGGCAGGGGCGGTCAGCCCCAGCATTTT.